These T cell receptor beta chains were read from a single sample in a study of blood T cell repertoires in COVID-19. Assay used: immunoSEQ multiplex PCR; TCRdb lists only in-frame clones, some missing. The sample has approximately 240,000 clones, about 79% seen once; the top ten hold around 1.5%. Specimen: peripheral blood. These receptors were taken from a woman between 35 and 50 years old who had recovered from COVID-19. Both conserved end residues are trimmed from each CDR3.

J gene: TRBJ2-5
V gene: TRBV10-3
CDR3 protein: AISESFDGGSGETQY

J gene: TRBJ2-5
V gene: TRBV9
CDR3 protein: ASSVGTLQETQY

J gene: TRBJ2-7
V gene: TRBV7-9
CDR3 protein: ASSLPRGSYEQY

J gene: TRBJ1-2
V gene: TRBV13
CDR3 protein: ASSFRTGNYGYT

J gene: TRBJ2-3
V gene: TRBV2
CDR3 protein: ASSVSSVDTQY

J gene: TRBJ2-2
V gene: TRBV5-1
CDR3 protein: ASSFGGVGELF

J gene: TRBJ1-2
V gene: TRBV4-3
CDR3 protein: ASSQTDRYTGGYT

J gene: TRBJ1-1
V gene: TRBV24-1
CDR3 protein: ATSDPRTEPEAF

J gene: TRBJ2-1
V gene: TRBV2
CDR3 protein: ASSTVRTYNEQF

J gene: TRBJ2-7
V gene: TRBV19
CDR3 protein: ASSPGGGAYEQY

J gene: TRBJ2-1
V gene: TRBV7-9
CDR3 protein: ASSFRQGSINEQF

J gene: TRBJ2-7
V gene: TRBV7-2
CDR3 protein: ASSLKVVGQGLYEQY

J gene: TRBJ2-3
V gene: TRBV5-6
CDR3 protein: ASQLAGLTDTQY

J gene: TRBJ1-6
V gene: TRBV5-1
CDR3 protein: ASRTAYRGSPLH

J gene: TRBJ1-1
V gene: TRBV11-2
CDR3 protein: ASSFAWTAPGGTEAF

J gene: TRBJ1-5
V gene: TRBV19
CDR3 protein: ATSRGDGNQPQH

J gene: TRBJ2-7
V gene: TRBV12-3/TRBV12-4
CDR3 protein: ASSFKTSEQY

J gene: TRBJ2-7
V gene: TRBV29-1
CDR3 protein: SVGQSYEQY

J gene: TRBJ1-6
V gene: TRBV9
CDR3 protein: ASSPGGWGNSPLH

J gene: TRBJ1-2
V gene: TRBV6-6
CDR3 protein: ASSQRTGGDGYT

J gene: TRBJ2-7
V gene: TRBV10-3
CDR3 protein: ASDDGDSTYEQY

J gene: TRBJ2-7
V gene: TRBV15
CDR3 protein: ATSRDYQGGYEQY